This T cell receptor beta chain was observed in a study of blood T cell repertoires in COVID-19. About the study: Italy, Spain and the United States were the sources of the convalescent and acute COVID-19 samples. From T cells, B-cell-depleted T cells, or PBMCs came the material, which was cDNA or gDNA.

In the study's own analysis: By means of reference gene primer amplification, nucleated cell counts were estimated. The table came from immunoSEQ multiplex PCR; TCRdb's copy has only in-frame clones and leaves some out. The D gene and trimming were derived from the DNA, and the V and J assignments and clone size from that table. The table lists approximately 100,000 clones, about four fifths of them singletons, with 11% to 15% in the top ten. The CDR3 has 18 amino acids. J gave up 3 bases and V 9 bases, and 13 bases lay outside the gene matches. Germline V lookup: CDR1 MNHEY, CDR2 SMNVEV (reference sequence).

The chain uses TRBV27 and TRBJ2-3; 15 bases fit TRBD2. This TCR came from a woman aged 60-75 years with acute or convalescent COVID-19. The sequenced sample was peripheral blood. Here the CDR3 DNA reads TGTGCCAGTACTAAATCAGGACTAGCGGGAGGGCCGACAGATACGCAGTATTTT. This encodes CASTKSGLAGGPTDTQYF.